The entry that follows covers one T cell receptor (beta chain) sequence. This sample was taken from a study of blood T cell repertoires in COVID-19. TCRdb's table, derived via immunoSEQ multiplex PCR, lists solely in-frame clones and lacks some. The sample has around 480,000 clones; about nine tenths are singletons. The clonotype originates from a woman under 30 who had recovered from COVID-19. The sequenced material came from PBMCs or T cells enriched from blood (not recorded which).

The CDR3 loop reads CAWRAANAGYSPLHF. CDR3 nucleotides: TGTGCCTGGAGGGCCGCCAACGCGGGATATTCACCCCTCCACTTT. The V gene is TRBV30, the J gene TRBJ1-6; D gene uncertain. The length of the CDR3 is 15 residues. V shed 3 bases and J shed 8 bases, with 17 bases lying between them. Germline V gene data show CDR1 as GTSNPN and CDR2 as SVGIG (reference sequence).